The next 17 T cell receptor beta chains were all read from a single sample in a study of T cells in localized non-small cell lung cancer. TCRdb keeps only in-frame clones here, not all; method: immunoSEQ multiplex PCR. The profile covers about 52,000 clones, with just over 85% appearing a single time and over 15% taken by the ten largest. The source was peripheral blood, collected before any cancer treatment. The receptors derive from a male donor at least 60 years old with stage III squamous cell lung carcinoma.

The chain is built from TRBV2 and TRBJ1-1; 7 bases are a match to TRBD1. The germline CDR1 and CDR2 sequences are SNHLY and FYNNEI. This CDR3 spans 13 amino acids. J lost 1 base, V lost 6 bases, and 2 bases had no gene match. CDR3 sequence: CASRDRENTEAFF. DNA of the CDR3: TGTGCCAGCAGAGACAGGGAGAACACTGAAGCTTTCTTT.

The rearrangement links TRBV6-5 to TRBJ1-1, with D possibly TRBD1 on 6 matching bases. This CDR3 is built from 14 residues. Germline V gene lookup returns CDR1 MNHEY and CDR2 SVGAGI. Trimming cost V 6 bases and J 1 base, with 12 bases left between them. DNA of the CDR3: TGTGCCAGCAGAGGGGACACAAGGAACACTGAAGCTTTCTTT. Translated, it gives CASRGDTRNTEAFF.

This clone was seen a few times. The genes are TRBV5-1 and TRBJ1-1, with D maybe TRBD1 (5 bases). The germline CDR1 and CDR2 sequences are SGHRS and YFSETQ. The germline V and J ends were trimmed by 0 bases and 8 bases, with 11 bases remaining between them. CDR3 length equals 13 residues. As DNA, the CDR3 is TGCGCCAGCAGCTTGGGACAGTCTAGAGAAGCTTTCTTT. Encoded protein: CASSLGQSREAFF.

V usage is TRBV2 and J usage is TRBJ2-7, with D unclear. The germline V gene has CDR1 SNHLY and CDR2 FYNNEI. Trimming removed 3 bases at V and 2 bases at J, with 8 bases between. CDR3 length equals 13 residues. CDR3 sequence reads: CASSDGQPYEQYF. In nucleotides, the CDR3 is TGTGCCAGCAGTGACGGGCAGCCCTACGAGCAGTACTTC.

This clone was counted a single time. The chain uses TRBV27 and TRBJ2-7; D could derive from TRBD1 or TRBD2 (5 bases each). Germline CDR1 is MNHEY and CDR2 is SMNVEV (reference sequence). The CDR3 runs to 15 residues. Trimming shortened V by 5 bases and J by 5 bases, and 19 bases separated the two germline ends. The CDR3 loop is CASSPRDLPADEQYF. The CDR3 DNA reads as TGTGCCAGCAGTCCCAGGGACCTCCCCGCGGACGAGCAGTACTTC.

The chain has TRBV25-1 and TRBJ1-3, with 7 nucleotides matching TRBD1. Germline CDR1 and CDR2: MGHDK and SYGVNS. The CDR3 has 14 amino acids. Trimming at V came to 6 bases and at J to 2 bases, leaving 4 bases not matched to a gene. The CDR3 DNA follows: TGTGCCAGCAGCGAGACAGGGCCTGGAAACACCATATATTTT. Its translation: CASSETGPGNTIYF.

CDR3 in amino acids: CALGQSYEQYF. CDR3 DNA: TGTGCCCTGGGACAGTCCTACGAGCAGTACTTC. The rearrangement uses TRBV2 and TRBJ2-7; 7 positions match TRBD1. This CDR3 is built from 11 residues. Germline-derived CDR1 and CDR2 are SNHLY and FYNNEI. The V and J ends lost 11 bases and 1 base, in that order; junction bases with no gene match: 2.

The rearrangement uses TRBV29-1 and TRBJ1-1; D gene uncertain. The CDR3 is 10 residues long. V gave up 6 bases and J gave up 1 base, with 3 bases separating them. The germline V gene has CDR1 SQVTM and CDR2 ANQGSEA. As DNA, the CDR3 is TGCAGCGTCAAGAACACTGAAGCTTTCTTT. It translates to CSVKNTEAFF. Looking up the rest from reference TRBV29-1 and TRBJ1-1 gives the full variable domain: SAVISQKPSRDICQRGTSLTIQCQVDSQVTMMFWYRQQPGQSLTLIATANQGSEATYESGFVIDKFPISRPNLTFSTLTVSNMSPEDSSIYLCSVKNTEAFFGQGTRLTVV.

The chain uses TRBV9 and TRBJ2-1; weak D call: TRBD1 (5 bases). V gave up 2 bases and J gave up 4 bases, with 13 bases separating them. Germline V CDR1 and CDR2: SGDLS, YYNGEE. This CDR3 contains 15 residues. This chain's CDR3 is CASSVDSPPYNEQFF. The CDR3 DNA reads TGTGCCAGCAGCGTCGACAGTCCACCGTACAATGAGCAGTTCTTC. The full variable domain, in which reference TRBV9 and TRBJ2-1 provide the parts outside the CDR3, is DSGVTQTPKHLITATGQRVTLRCSPRSGDLSVYWYQQSLDQGLQFLIQYYNGEERAKGNILERFSAQQFPDLHSELNLSSLELGDSALYFCASSVDSPPYNEQFFGPGTRLTVL.

This clone appeared a single time. This likely traces to a read error, being one base from a far larger clone. The chain recombines TRBV23-1 with TRBJ2-1; no clear D gene. TRBV23-1 is an ORF; its function is uncertain. This CDR3 region has 15 residues. V lost 6 bases to trimming and J lost 0 bases, with 12 bases between them. CDR3 sequence reads: CASSQELSSYNEQFF. DNA of the CDR3: TGCGCCAGCAGCCAAGAACTCAGCTCCTACAATGAGCAGTTCTTC.

The CDR3 sequence: CASSSFSGNTDTQYF. As DNA, the CDR3 is TGTGCCAGCAGTTCATTTAGCGGAAACACAGATACGCAGTATTTT. The chain couples TRBV6-5 to TRBJ2-3; D might be TRBD2 (6 bases). V lost 4 bases to trimming and J lost 2 bases, with 13 bases between them. Germline loops: CDR1 MNHEY, CDR2 SVGAGI. This CDR3 spans 15 amino acids.

This chain joins TRBV30 and TRBJ2-5; possibly TRBD2 for D (5 bases). There are 12 residues in the CDR3. V gave up 2 bases and J gave up 5 bases, with 9 bases separating them. Germline V gene data show CDR1 as GTSNPN and CDR2 as SVGIG (reference sequence). The CDR3 loop reads CAWSKGGETQYF. The CDR3 bases are TGTGCCTGGAGTAAGGGCGGGGAGACCCAGTACTTC.

The chain joins TRBV9 to TRBJ2-1; D unresolved. The V and J ends lost 4 bases and 6 bases respectively, with 8 bases between them. Germline V gene lookup returns CDR1 SGDLS and CDR2 YYNGEE. The CDR3 spans 12 residues. The CDR3 region has the DNA TGTGCCAGCAGCATCTACGGCAATGAGCAGTTCTTC. The encoded protein is CASSIYGNEQFF.

V usage is TRBV7-8 and J usage is TRBJ1-1; 9 bases align to TRBD1. The CDR3 contains 14 residues. Looked up from germline, CDR1 is SGHVS and CDR2 is FQNEAQ. The trim removed 5 bases at V and 4 bases at J, leaving 5 bases unmatched. The CDR3 DNA reads TGTGCCAGCAGCACCACAGGGGGCAGCACTGAAGCTTTCTTT. As protein: CASSTTGGSTEAFF.

The chain carries TRBV18 and TRBJ2-3; 10 bases align to TRBD1. The CDR3 spans 15 residues. CDR1 is KGHSH, CDR2 LQKENI, per germline. Trimming removed 3 bases from V and 4 bases from J; junction bases left unmatched: 4. CDR3 DNA: TGTGCCAGCTCACCCCGGGACAGGGGCCCAGATACGCAGTATTTT. Amino acids: CASSPRDRGPDTQYF.

This chain joins TRBV19 and TRBJ1-2; no reliable D call. This CDR3 comprises 12 residues. CDR1 and CDR2 (germline): LNHDA, SQIVND (reference sequence). V was trimmed by 5 bases and J by 8 bases, leaving 12 bases between them. CDR3 sequence: CASSPTVYGYTF. CDR3 DNA: TGTGCCAGTAGTCCGACCGTTTACGGCTACACCTTC.

This sequence joins TRBV5-4 and TRBJ2-5; 12 bases line up with TRBD2. The CDR3 is 17 amino acids. CDR1 and CDR2 from the germline V gene are SGHNT and YYREEE (reference sequence). With 4 bases clipped from V and 4 bases from J, the junction kept 11 bases outside the gene matches. Here the CDR3 DNA reads TGTGCCAGCAGCATATCTAGCGGGGGGGCGAGGGCAGAGACCCAGTACTTC. Its translation is CASSISSGGARAETQYF.